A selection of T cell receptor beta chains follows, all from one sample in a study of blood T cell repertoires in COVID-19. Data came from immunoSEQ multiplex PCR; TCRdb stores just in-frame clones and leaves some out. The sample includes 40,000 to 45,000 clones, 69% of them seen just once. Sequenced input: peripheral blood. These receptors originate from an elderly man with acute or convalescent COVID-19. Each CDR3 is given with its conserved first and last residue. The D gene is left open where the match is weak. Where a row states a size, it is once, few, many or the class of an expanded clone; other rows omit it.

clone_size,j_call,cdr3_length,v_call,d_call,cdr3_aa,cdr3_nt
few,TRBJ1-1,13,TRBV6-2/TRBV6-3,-,CASSYTTEIEAFF,TGTGCCAGCAGTTACACGACAGAGATTGAAGCTTTCTTT
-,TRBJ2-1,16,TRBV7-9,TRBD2,CASSRHSGRMDNEQFF,TGTGCCAGCAGCCGACATAGCGGGAGGATGGACAATGAGCAGTTCTTC
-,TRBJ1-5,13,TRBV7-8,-,CASSLARGQPQHF,TGTGCCAGCAGCTTAGCCCGGGGGCAGCCCCAGCATTTT
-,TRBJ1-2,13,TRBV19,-,CASSAWTPYGYTF,TGTGCCAGTAGCGCTTGGACACCCTATGGCTACACCTTC
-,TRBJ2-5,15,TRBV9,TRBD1,CASSRGQGQGKAQYF,TGTGCCAGCAGCAGGGGACAGGGCCAGGGAAAGGCCCAGTACTTC
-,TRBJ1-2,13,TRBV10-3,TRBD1,CAITETGAYGYTF,TGTGCCATCACCGAGACAGGGGCCTATGGCTACACCTTC
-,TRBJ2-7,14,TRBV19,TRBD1,CASSRRDRDYEQYF,TGTGCCAGTAGTCGCCGGGACAGGGACTACGAGCAGTACTTC
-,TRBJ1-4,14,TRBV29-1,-,CSVDVGRVGEKLFF,TGCAGCGTTGATGTGGGGAGGGTTGGCGAAAAACTGTTTTTT
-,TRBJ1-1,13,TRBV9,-,CASSVSGNTEAFF,TGTGCCAGCAGCGTAAGCGGTAACACTGAAGCTTTCTTT
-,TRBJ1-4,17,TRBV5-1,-,CASSLQGLWETNEKLFF,TGCGCCAGCAGCTTACAGGGTCTCTGGGAAACTAATGAAAAACTGTTTTTT
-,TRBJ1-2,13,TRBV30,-,CAWSGPVVGGYTF,TGTGCCTGGTCAGGGCCGGTGGTGGGGGGCTACACCTTC
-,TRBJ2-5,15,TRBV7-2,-,CASSYLSDSQETQYF,TGTGCCAGCAGCTACCTATCGGACAGCCAAGAGACCCAGTACTTC
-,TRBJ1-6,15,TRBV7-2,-,CASSLGAGNNSPLHF,TGTGCCAGCAGCTTAGGCGCAGGGAATAATTCACCCCTCCACTTT
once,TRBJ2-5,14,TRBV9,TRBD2,CASSSGLTQETQYF,TGTGCCAGCAGCTCGGGACTAACACAAGAGACCCAGTACTTC
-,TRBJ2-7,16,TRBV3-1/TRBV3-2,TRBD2,CASSRRGTSETYEQYF,TGTGCCAGCAGCCGCCGGGGGACTAGCGAGACATACGAGCAGTACTTC
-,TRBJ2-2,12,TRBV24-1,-,CATSDFSGELFF,TGTGCCACCAGTGATTTTAGCGGGGAGCTGTTTTTT
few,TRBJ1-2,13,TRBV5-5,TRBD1,CASTTTGGSGYTF,TGTGCCAGCACCACAACAGGGGGAAGTGGCTACACCTTC
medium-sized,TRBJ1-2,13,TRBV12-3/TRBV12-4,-,CASSLEQGLGYTF,TGTGCCAGCAGTTTAGAACAGGGTCTGGGCTACACCTTC
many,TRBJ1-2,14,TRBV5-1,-,CASSFEGGTYGYTF,TGCGCCAGCAGCTTCGAGGGGGGGACTTATGGCTACACCTTC
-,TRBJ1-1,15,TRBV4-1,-,CASSQDPSDYTEAFF,TGCGCCAGCAGCCAAGATCCGAGCGACTACACTGAAGCTTTCTTT
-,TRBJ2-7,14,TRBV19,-,CASSMDSGGDEQYF,TGTGCCAGTAGTATGGACTCCGGAGGTGACGAGCAGTACTTC
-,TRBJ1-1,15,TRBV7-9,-,CASSLVVGGNTEAFF,TGTGCCAGCAGCTTAGTAGTGGGGGGGAACACTGAAGCTTTCTTT
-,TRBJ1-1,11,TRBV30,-,CACGRDTEAFF,TGTGCCTGTGGCAGGGACACTGAAGCTTTCTTT
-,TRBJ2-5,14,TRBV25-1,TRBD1,CASGTGGREETQYF,TGTGCCAGCGGGACAGGGGGTAGGGAAGAGACCCAGTACTTC
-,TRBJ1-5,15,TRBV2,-,CASSYHPQGKGPQHF,TGTGCCAGCAGTTATCATCCCCAGGGTAAGGGGCCCCAGCATTTT
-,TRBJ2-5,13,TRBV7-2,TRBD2,CASSYRGGETQYF,TGTGCCAGCAGCTATCGGGGGGGCGAGACCCAGTACTTC
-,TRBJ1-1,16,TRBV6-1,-,CASSDWGHRMNTEAFF,TGTGCCAGCAGTGATTGGGGGCACAGAATGAACACTGAAGCTTTCTTT
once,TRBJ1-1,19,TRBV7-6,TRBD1,CASSPNAGTGGKLGTEAFF,TGTGCCAGCAGCCCCAACGCCGGGACAGGGGGGAAATTGGGCACTGAAGCTTTCTTT